Listed here are 14 T cell receptor beta chains from one sample, sequenced in a study of T cell repertoires in cytomegalovirus infection. TCRdb independently ran MiXCR on the reads; one entry per CDR3 protein. Of fewer than 200,000 distinct CDR3 sequences in the sample, approximately 15% were seen once. The sample taken for sequencing was PBMCs. The receptors here all came from a human donor in good health (CMV status not recorded). Some clones in this sample may be carry-over from other donors' samples.

The gene calls are TRBV5-5 and TRBJ2-7; D perhaps matches TRBD2 (7 bases). Germline V CDR1 and CDR2: SGHKS, YYEKEE (reference sequence). The CDR3 is 20 residues long. With 3 bases removed from V and 4 bases from J, the gap between germline ends came to 32 bases. The CDR3 bases are TGTGCCAGCAGCTCCCTCGGGGGGCGCTTTCACGGGGGGCCGTGGTACGAGCAGTACTTC. It encodes CASSSLGGRFHGGPWYEQYF.

This clonotype was recorded at least ten times. The rearrangement joins TRBV4-1 to TRBJ1-2, with D possibly matching TRBD1 (6 bases). Trimming took 7 bases from V and 2 from J, leaving 14 bases between them. The CDR3 runs to 14 residues. Germline V gives CDR1 MGHRA, CDR2 YSYEKL. CDR3 amino acids: CASKRQGGNYGYTF. For the CDR3, the DNA is TGCGCCAGCAAGCGACAAGGGGGGAACTATGGCTACACCTTC.

This chain links TRBV19 with TRBJ2-2, with D perhaps assigned TRBD1 or TRBD2 (5 bases each). The CDR3 totals 15 residues. V was shortened by 6 bases and J by 0 bases, with 11 bases between the two germline ends. Germline CDR1 and CDR2: LNHDA and SQIVND (reference sequence). The CDR3 is CASSWGLANTGELFF. DNA for the CDR3: TGTGCCAGTAGCTGGGGGTTAGCGAACACCGGGGAGCTGTTTTTT.

The chain couples TRBV28 to TRBJ2-6; D perhaps matches TRBD1 (5 bases). Trimming shortened V by 2 bases and J by 3 bases, and 11 bases separated the two germline ends. The germline CDR1 and CDR2 sequences are MDHEN and SYDVKM. CDR3 length: 16 residues. CDR3 DNA: TGTGCCAGCAGTTTAAGCAGGGTTAGTGGGGCCAACGTCCTGACTTTC. This gives the protein CASSLSRVSGANVLTF.

The J gene is TRBJ2-1, the V gene TRBV7-9; tentatively, D is TRBD2 (6 bases). V lost 1 base and J 5 bases, leaving 15 bases between the germline ends. Germline CDR1 reads SEHNR; CDR2 reads FQNEAQ (reference sequence). There are 16 residues in the CDR3. The CDR3 nucleotides read TGTGCCAGCAGCTTAGGGCTAGCGATACGAAACAATGAGCAGTTCTTC. Its protein product is CASSLGLAIRNNEQFF.

This chain joins TRBV11-3 and TRBJ2-1; 12 nucleotides line up with TRBD2. This CDR3 spans 16 amino acids. With 0 bases clipped from V and 8 bases from J, the junction kept 5 bases outside the gene matches. Germline V gives CDR1 SGHNT, CDR2 YENEEA. The CDR3 DNA reads as TGTGCCAGCAGCTTAGAGGGGACTAGCGGGTCGGATGAGCAGTTCTTC. It translates to CASSLEGTSGSDEQFF. The full variable domain, rest sourced from reference TRBV11-3 and TRBJ2-1, is EAGVVQSPRYKIIEKKQPVAFWCNPISGHNTLYWYLQNLGQGPELLIRYENEEAVDDSQLPKDRFSAERLKGVDSTLKIQPAELGDSAVYLCASSLEGTSGSDEQFFGPGTRLTVL.

V usage is TRBV2 and J usage is TRBJ2-4; D not resolved. Germline-derived CDR1 and CDR2 are SNHLY and FYNNEI. V gave up 7 bases and J gave up 0 bases, with 13 bases separating them. This CDR3 comprises 15 residues. Here the CDR3 DNA reads TGTGCCAGCACCACTCGGACGGTAGCCAAAAACATTCAGTACTTC. Translated, it gives CASTTRTVAKNIQYF.

Ten or more counts support this clonotype. V and J are TRBV12-3 or TRBV12-4 and TRBJ2-2; 7 nucleotides line up with TRBD1. V shed 5 bases, J shed 0 bases, and the junction held 3 bases outside the gene matches. This CDR3 spans 15 amino acids. The CDR3 spells CASSPGQTNTGELFF. The CDR3 nucleotides read TGTGCCAGCAGTCCGGGACAGACGAACACCGGGGAGCTGTTTTTT.

The table lists this clonotype with many counts. V is TRBV6-5 and J is TRBJ1-1, with D perhaps TRBD1 (5 bases). The V end was cut by 8 bases, the J end by 3 bases, with 19 bases between. The CDR3 length is 15 residues. Germline CDR1 reads MNHEY; CDR2 reads SVGAGI. CDR3 sequence: CASWGSGAGDTEAFF. Written as DNA, the CDR3 is TGTGCCAGCTGGGGGTCCGGGGCTGGGGACACTGAAGCTTTCTTT.

J is TRBJ2-3 and V is TRBV29-1; D not resolved. The CDR3 loop spans 13 amino acids. Germline values: CDR1 SQVTM, CDR2 ANQGSEA. V gave up 7 bases and J gave up 1 base, with 12 bases separating them. CDR3 in amino acids: CSAPGGGTDTQYF. The CDR3, as DNA: TGCAGCGCCCCGGGCGGAGGCACAGATACGCAGTATTTT.

The V call is TRBV19, the J call TRBJ2-3; TRBD1 agrees at 10 bases. CDR3 length equals 16 residues. The germline V gene has CDR1 LNHDA and CDR2 SQIVND (reference sequence). J was trimmed by 5 bases and V by 4 bases; bases with no gene match: 9. Written as DNA, the CDR3 is TGTGCCAGTAGTACTCCCCGGACAGGGGGTAGAGATACGCAGTATTTT. It is translated as CASSTPRTGGRDTQYF. Complete variable domain (other parts from reference TRBV19 and TRBJ2-3): DGGITQSPKYLFRKEGQNVTLSCEQNLNHDAMYWYRQDPGQGLRLIYYSQIVNDFQKGDIAEGYSVSREKKESFPLTVTSAQKNPTAFYLCASSTPRTGGRDTQYFGPGTRLTVL.

As for this clonotype: One base away lies a much larger clone, so this may be a sequencing read error. The genes are TRBV28 and TRBJ1-3, with 9 bases fitting TRBD1. In germline, CDR1 is MDHEN, CDR2 SYDVKM. The length of the CDR3 is 16 residues. CDR3 loop: CGSSLTGTGRGNTIYF. CDR3 DNA sequence: TGTGGCAGCAGTCTAACCGGGACAGGGCGTGGAAACACCATATATTTT.

This clonotype was detected ten times or more. The chain couples TRBV7-2 to TRBJ1-5; D may be TRBD1 (6 bases). The CDR3 length is 13 residues. V lost 3 bases to trimming and J lost 5 bases, with 8 bases between them. Germline loops: CDR1 SGHTA, CDR2 FQGNSA. In nucleotides, the CDR3 is TGTGCCAGCAGCTTGAACAGGGATCAGCCCCAGCATTTT. Its protein is CASSLNRDQPQHF. The complete variable domain, with remaining parts taken from reference TRBV7-2 and TRBJ1-5, reads GAGVSQSPSNKVTEKGKDVELRCDPISGHTALYWYRQSLGQGLEFLIYFQGNSAPDKSGLPSDRFSAERTGGSVSTLTIQRTQQEDSAVYLCASSLNRDQPQHFGDGTRLSIL.

The table lists this clonotype with a few counts. CDR3 in amino acids: CASSRDRQQYF. The CDR3 region has the DNA TGTGCCAGCAGCAGGGACAGGCAGCAGTACTTC. The gene calls are TRBV6-2 or TRBV6-3 and TRBJ2-7, with 8 bases identical to TRBD1. The germline CDR1 and CDR2 sequences are MNHEY and SVGEGT. V gave up 6 bases and J gave up 8 bases; unmatched junction bases: 3. CDR3 length equals 11 residues.